This T cell receptor beta chain appears in the sequencing data of a study of T cell changes during pregnancy in multiple sclerosis (dated by TCRdb to between 2019 and 2020). Context from the whole study: The study looked at changes in the T cell repertoire across pregnancy in women with multiple sclerosis.

Of note for this clone: Its antigen remains undetermined. Base-call qualities are not available, and no considerably larger clone is one nucleotide away.

The CDR3 measures 17 amino acids from cysteine to phenylalanine. The sequence is cut down to CDR3 DNA, 51 bases in frame from base 1. The germline V gene encodes CDR1 SEHNR and CDR2 FQNEAQ (reference sequence). For this chain, trimming is 4 bases at the V end and 4 bases at the J end, and the number of junction bases without a gene match is 9. The library came from the immunoSEQ multiplex PCR assay. This immuneACCESS table, as held by TCRdb, lists in-frame sequences with V and J called but not all clones. Of the missing ones, under half trace to an unresolved V gene in checked studies; the others have no known cause. The sample includes 75,000 to 95,000 clones, with less than 95% observed a single time. The ten top clones hold 0.9% to 0.95% of the sample.

The sequencing here drew on peripheral blood, taken before pregnancy. The chain is made from TRBV7-9 and TRBJ2-1; TRBD2 lines up with 11 middle nucleotides. This TCR was recovered from a female donor with multiple sclerosis, enrolled in a pregnancy study. The sequenced DNA: TGTGCCAGCAGCTCCCGGACTAGCGGGTCGGGGTACAATGAGCAGTTCTTC. Translated, it reads CASSSRTSGSGYNEQFF.